This T cell receptor beta chain is from a study of CD8 T cells in Susac syndrome. A quantity of roughly 0.5 to 1 ug RNA underwent reverse transcription using random hexamers. Each CDR3 protein is one row after TCRdb ran MiXCR on the immunoSEQ multiplex PCR reads. Counted here are around 190,000 distinct CDR3 sequences, 90% to 95% occurring once; the ten biggest clones make up around 0.093%. CD8+ and CD4+ T cells circulating in blood were sequenced for TCR beta. FACS enriched CD8+ TEMRA cells, while bulk CD8+ and CD4+ were negatively isolated. V was clipped by 5 bases and J by 9 bases, with 11 bases between them. Germline-derived CDR1 and CDR2 are DFQATT and SNEGSKA (reference sequence). The CDR3 extends over 12 amino acids.

The material sequenced was CD4+ T cells from PBMCs. V is TRBV20-1 and J is TRBJ1-6; D is uncertain. This receptor was identified in a human donor in good health. CDR3 bases: TGCAGTGCTCAGATGATAGGTTCACCCCTCCACTTT. Its protein is CSAQMIGSPLHF.